Here is one T cell receptor (beta chain) with its context. Using immunoSEQ multiplex PCR, the repertoire was profiled, and TCRdb retains in-frame clones only, with some absent. In the table there are some 150,000 clones, over 75% of which are singletons. This sample was included in a study of T cell responses to AZD1222 COVID-19 vaccine. Trimming left V 0 bases short and J 0 bases short, with 12 bases between. The length of the CDR3 is 16 residues. The germline gives CDR1 SQVTM, CDR2 ANQGSEA. This receptor was identified in an adult who received the AZD1222 COVID-19 vaccine. The V gene is TRBV29-1, the J gene TRBJ1-3; the D gene is possibly TRBD1 (6 bases). Sequencing used peripheral blood, obtained 28 days after the second AZD1222 dose. The CDR3 region is CSVEEGWGASGNTIYF. DNA for the CDR3: TGCAGCGTTGAAGAAGGGTGGGGGGCCTCTGGAAACACCATATATTTT.